This T cell receptor (beta chain) appears in the sequencing data of a study of T cell repertoires in cytomegalovirus infection. Study-wide context: Shared public TCR beta signatures pointed to both CMV infection and a matching HLA type. Points from the study as a whole: The study found HLA-C-restricted CMV-specific TCR beta clonotypes dominating the ex vivo response.

Comment on this clonotype: What it binds is not known.

TCRdb redid the calling of the reads with MiXCR, one entry per CDR3 protein. The sample has 200,000 to 300,000 distinct CDR3 sequences, around 9% seen once. The CDR3 extends over 15 amino acids. V was trimmed by 6 bases and J by 5 bases, leaving 19 bases between them. Per the germline V gene, CDR1 is MNHEY and CDR2 is SVGEGT. The receptor's source is a human donor in good health (CMV status not recorded). Some clones in this sample may be carry-over from other donors' samples. The rearrangement links TRBV6-2 or TRBV6-3 to TRBJ1-1; D might be TRBD1 (5 bases). The sequencing input was PBMCs. The CDR3 loop is CASSSLGRGGTEAFF. The CDR3 nucleotides are TGTGCCAGCAGCTCCCTTGGAAGGGGAGGAACTGAAGCTTTCTTT.